The next 6 T cell receptor beta chains were all read from a single sample in a study of shared clonotypes between healthy human individuals. Clones were sequenced by immunoSEQ multiplex PCR, and TCRdb holds only the in-frame ones, with some missing. The table shows roughly 720,000 clones, with roughly 88% occurring only once. Specimen: memory CD8+ T cells from PBMCs. Stated subset: CD45RO+ cells pooled with CCR7-negative TemRA cells. Every receptor here comes from a man younger than 35 in good health. Some clones in this sample may be carry-over from other donors' samples.

A single count supports this clone. CDR3 sequence (DNA): TGTGCCTGGAGGGGACAGGGAACCTACGAGCAGTACTTC. This gives the protein CAWRGQGTYEQYF. The chain uses TRBV30 and TRBJ2-7, with 9 bases matching TRBD1. V trimming: 3 bases; J trimming: 2 bases; junction bases outside the gene matches: 2. Germline values: CDR1 GTSNPN, CDR2 SVGIG (reference sequence). CDR3 size: 13 residues.

The chain couples TRBV9 to TRBJ1-1, with D perhaps TRBD1 (5 bases). Germline V gene data show CDR1 as SGDLS and CDR2 as YYNGEE. The V gene lost 5 bases and the J gene lost 6 bases, with 20 bases spanning the gap. This CDR3 comprises 15 residues. For the CDR3, the DNA is TGTGCCAGCAGTGTAACCGGGACCCCGAGGGCTGAAGCTTTCTTT. Its translation: CASSVTGTPRAEAFF.

The V call is TRBV2, the J call TRBJ2-1; D perhaps matches TRBD2 (6 bases). Trimming shortened V by 3 bases and J by 4 bases, and 10 bases separated the two germline ends. This CDR3 contains 14 residues. Germline V gene sequence: CDR1 SNHLY, CDR2 FYNNEI. As DNA, the CDR3 is TGTGCCAGCAGTGACCGGGACTCATACAATGAGCAGTTCTTC. It translates to CASSDRDSYNEQFF.

The chain has TRBV6-5 and TRBJ2-5; 8 positions agree with TRBD2. The germline CDR1 and CDR2 sequences are MNHEY and SVGAGI. The CDR3 has 16 residues. Trimming removed 0 bases from V and 5 bases from J; junction bases left unmatched: 8. The CDR3 coding sequence is TGTGCCAGCAGTTACTCGAGCACGGGAGGGGGGGAGACCCAGTACTTC. It is translated as CASSYSSTGGGETQYF.

The chain combines TRBV7-2 with TRBJ2-7; D tentatively fits TRBD1 or TRBD2 (5 bases each). Trimming removed 2 bases at V and 4 bases at J, with 15 bases between. The CDR3 sequence is 15 residues long. Germline assignment: CDR1 SGHTA and CDR2 FQGNSA. CDR3 region: CASSLISGTLYEQYF. The CDR3 region has the DNA TGTGCCAGCAGCTTAATCTCCGGGACCTTATACGAGCAGTACTTC.

Concerning this clone: This same CDR3 is encoded by further DNA sequences in the sample. The chain has TRBV7-9 and TRBJ2-7; D call uncertain. Trimming took 5 bases from V and 2 from J, leaving 10 bases between them. This CDR3 is built from 13 residues. CDR1 and CDR2 from the germline V gene are SEHNR and FQNEAQ (reference sequence). Here the CDR3 reads CASSPRAPYEQYF. The DNA of the CDR3 is TGTGCCAGCAGCCCACGGGCCCCCTACGAGCAGTACTTC.